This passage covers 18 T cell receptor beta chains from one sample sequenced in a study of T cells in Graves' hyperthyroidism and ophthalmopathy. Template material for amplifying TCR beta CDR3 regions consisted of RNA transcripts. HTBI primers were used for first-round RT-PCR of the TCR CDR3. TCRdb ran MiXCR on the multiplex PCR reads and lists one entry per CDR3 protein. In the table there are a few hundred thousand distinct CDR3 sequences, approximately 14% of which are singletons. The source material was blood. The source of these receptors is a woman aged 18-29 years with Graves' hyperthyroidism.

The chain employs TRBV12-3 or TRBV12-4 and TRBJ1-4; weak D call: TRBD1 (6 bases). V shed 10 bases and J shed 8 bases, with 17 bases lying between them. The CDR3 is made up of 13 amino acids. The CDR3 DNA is TGTGCCACCCATGGGGGGCCGGGGGAAAAACTGTTTTTT. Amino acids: CATHGGPGEKLFF.

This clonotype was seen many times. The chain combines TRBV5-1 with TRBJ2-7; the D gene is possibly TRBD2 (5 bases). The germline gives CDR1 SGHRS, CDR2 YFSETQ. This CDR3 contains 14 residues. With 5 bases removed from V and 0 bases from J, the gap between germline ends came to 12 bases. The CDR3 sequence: CASSADTSSYEQYF. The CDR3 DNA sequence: TGCGCCAGCAGTGCCGACACTAGCTCCTACGAGCAGTACTTC.

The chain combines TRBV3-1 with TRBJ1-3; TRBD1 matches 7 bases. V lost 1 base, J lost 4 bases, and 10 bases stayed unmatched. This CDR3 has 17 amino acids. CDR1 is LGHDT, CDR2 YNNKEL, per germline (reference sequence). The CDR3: CASSQAGGQRTGNTIYF. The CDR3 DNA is TGTGCCAGCAGCCAAGCGGGGGGACAGAGAACGGGAAACACCATATATTTT.

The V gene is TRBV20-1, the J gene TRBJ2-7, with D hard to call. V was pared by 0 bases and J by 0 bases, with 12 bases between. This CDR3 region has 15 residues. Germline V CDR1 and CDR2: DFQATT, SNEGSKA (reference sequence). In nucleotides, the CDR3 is TGCAGTGCTAGAGATGTAAGCTCGAGCTCCTACGAGCAGTACTTC. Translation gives CSARDVSSSSYEQYF.

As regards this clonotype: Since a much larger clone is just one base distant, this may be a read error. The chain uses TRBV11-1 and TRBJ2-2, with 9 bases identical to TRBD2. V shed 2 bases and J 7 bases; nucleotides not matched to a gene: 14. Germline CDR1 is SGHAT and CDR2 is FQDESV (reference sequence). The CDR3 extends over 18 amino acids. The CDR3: CASSLMEAGGPLGGELFF. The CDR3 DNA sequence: TGTGCCAGCAGCTTAATGGAGGCGGGGGGGCCCCTCGGCGGGGAGCTGTTTTTT.

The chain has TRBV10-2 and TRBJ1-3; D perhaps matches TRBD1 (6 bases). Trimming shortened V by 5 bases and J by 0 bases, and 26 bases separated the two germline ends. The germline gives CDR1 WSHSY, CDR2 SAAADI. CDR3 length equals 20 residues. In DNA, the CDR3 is TGCGCCAGCAGTCAGGGGTTTTGGGACGGCGACACCCCCTCTGGAAACACCATATATTTT. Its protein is CASSQGFWDGDTPSGNTIYF.

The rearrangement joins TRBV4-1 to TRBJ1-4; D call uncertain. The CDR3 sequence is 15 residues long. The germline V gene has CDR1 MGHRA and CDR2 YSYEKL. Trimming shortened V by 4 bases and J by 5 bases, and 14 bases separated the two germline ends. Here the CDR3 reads CASSLILDGNEKLFF. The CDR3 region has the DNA TGCGCCAGCAGCCTCATCCTAGACGGGAATGAAAAACTGTTTTTT.

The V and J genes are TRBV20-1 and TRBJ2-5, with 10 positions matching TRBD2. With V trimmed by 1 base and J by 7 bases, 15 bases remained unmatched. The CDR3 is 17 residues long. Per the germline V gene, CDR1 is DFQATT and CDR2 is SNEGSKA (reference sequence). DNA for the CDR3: TGCAGTGCTAGAGTCCCCGGACTAGCGGTGGTGGGGGGGACCCAGTACTTC. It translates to CSARVPGLAVVGGTQYF.

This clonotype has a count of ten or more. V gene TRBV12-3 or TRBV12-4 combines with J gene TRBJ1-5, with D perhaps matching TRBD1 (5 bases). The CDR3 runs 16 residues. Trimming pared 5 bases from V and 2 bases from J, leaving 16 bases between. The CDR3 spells CASSLGALSGNQPQHF. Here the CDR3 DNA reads TGTGCCAGCAGTCTCGGGGCCCTCAGCGGCAATCAGCCCCAGCATTTT.

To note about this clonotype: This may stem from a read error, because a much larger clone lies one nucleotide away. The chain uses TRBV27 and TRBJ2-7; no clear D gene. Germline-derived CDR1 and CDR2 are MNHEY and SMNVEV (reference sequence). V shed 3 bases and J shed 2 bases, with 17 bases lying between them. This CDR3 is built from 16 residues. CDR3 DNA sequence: TGTGCCAGCAGTTTGGCTGCGTGGCGGATTCCCTACGAGCAGTACTTC. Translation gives CASSLAAWRIPYEQYF.

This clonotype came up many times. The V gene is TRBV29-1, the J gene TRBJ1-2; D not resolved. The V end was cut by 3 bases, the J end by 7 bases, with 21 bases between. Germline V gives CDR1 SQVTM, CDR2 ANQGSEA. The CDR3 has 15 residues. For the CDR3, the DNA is TGCAGCGTTGACCGTGTCGTAGGGAATTTTGCTGGCTACACCTTC. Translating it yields CSVDRVVGNFAGYTF.

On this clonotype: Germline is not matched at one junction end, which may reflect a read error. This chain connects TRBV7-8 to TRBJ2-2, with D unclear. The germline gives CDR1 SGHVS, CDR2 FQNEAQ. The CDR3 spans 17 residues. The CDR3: CASILSKVGPPWGELFF. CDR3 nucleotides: TGTGCCAGCATCTTAAGTAAAGTTGGACCACCCTGGGGGGAGCTGTTTTTT.

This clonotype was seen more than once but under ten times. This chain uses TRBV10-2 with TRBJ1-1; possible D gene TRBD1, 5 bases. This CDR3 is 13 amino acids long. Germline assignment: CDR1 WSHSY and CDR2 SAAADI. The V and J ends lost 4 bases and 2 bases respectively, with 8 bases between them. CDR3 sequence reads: CASSGGHNTEAFF. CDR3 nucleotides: TGCGCCAGCAGTGGTGGACACAACACTGAAGCTTTCTTT.

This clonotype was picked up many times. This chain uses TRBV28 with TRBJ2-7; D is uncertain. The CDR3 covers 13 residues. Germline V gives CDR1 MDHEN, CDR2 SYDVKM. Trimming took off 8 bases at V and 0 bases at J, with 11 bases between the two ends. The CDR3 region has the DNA TGTGCCAGCCTCGCCCCAAGCTCCTACGAGCAGTACTTC. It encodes CASLAPSSYEQYF.

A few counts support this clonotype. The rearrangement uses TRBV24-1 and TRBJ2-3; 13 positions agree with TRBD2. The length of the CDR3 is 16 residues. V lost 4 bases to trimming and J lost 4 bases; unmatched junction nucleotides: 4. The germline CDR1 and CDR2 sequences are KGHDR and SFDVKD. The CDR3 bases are TGTGCCACCAGTGAGGCCGGACTAGCGGGAGCAGATACGCAGTATTTT. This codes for CATSEAGLAGADTQYF.

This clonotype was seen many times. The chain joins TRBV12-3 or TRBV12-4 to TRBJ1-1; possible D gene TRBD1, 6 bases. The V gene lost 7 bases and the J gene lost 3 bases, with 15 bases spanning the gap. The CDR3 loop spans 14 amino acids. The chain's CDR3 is CASTQGQRDTEAFF. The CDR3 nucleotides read TGTGCCAGCACCCAGGGGCAGAGGGACACTGAAGCTTTCTTT.

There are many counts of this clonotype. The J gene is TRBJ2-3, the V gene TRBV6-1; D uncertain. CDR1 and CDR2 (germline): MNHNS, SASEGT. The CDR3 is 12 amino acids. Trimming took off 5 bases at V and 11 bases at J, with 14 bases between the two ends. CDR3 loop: CASSLEIGGQYF. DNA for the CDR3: TGTGCCAGCAGTCTCGAAATCGGTGGGCAGTATTTT.

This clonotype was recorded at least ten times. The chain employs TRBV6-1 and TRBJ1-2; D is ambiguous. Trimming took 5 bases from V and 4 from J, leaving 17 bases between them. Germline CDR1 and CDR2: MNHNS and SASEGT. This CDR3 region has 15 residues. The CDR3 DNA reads TGTGCCAGCAGTATAGGGTTACGACAACCCTATGGCTACACCTTC. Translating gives CASSIGLRQPYGYTF.